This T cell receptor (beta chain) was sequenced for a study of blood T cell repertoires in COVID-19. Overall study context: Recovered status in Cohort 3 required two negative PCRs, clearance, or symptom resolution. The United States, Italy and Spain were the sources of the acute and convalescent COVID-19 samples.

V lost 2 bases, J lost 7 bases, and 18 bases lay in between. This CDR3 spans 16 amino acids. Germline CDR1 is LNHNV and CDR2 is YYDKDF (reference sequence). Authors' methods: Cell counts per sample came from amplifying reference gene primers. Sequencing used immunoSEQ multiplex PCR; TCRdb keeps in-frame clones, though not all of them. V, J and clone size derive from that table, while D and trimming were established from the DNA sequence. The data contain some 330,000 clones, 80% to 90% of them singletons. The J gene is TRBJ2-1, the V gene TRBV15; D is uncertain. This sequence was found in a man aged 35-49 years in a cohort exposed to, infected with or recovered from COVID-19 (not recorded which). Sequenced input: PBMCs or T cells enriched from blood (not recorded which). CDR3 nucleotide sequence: TGTGCCACCAGCAGATCTTCCGGTTTGTTGTCGAATGAGCAGTTCTTC. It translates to CATSRSSGLLSNEQFF.